The 8 T cell receptor beta chains below all came from one sample that was sequenced in a study of blood T cell repertoires in COVID-19. Profiled with immunoSEQ multiplex PCR; TCRdb holds only in-frame clones, not every one. The sample lists about 270,000 clones; approximately 88% were seen once. Sequenced input: PBMCs or T cells enriched from blood (not recorded which). These receptors all stem from a woman aged 25 to 45 who had recovered from COVID-19.

CDR3 DNA: TGTGCCAGCAATCACCTAAGGGGACAGGGGGAGACCCAGTACTTC. The encoded protein is CASNHLRGQGETQYF. V and J are TRBV6-5 and TRBJ2-5; the match to TRBD1 covers 10 bases. CDR1 and CDR2 from the germline V gene are MNHEY and SVGAGI. This CDR3 has 15 residues. V shed 7 bases and J 5 bases; nucleotides not matched to a gene: 10.

The chain couples TRBV6-1 to TRBJ1-5; 9 positions match TRBD1. The CDR3 is 13 residues long. Per germline, CDR1 MNHNS and CDR2 SASEGT. The V segment lost 3 bases and the J segment 7 bases; nucleotides outside the gene matches: 1. The CDR3 is CASSDGQGQPQHF. DNA of the CDR3: TGTGCCAGCAGTGACGGACAGGGGCAGCCCCAGCATTTT.

The V gene is TRBV2, the J gene TRBJ1-2; D uncertain. Per the germline V gene, CDR1 is SNHLY and CDR2 is FYNNEI. Between the trimmed V and J ends, which lost 8 bases and 1 base, there was a span of 5 bases. The CDR3 totals 11 residues. In nucleotides, the CDR3 is TGTGCCAGCGGGCGTAACTATGGCTACACCTTC. Protein: CASGRNYGYTF.

The chain has TRBV24-1 and TRBJ2-2; tentative D call: TRBD2 (6 bases). Trimming removed 5 bases from V and 5 bases from J, with 20 bases in between. The CDR3 is made up of 17 amino acids. Germline V gene sequence: CDR1 KGHDR, CDR2 SFDVKD. This chain's CDR3 is CATSARVPGVGTGELFF. CDR3 nucleotides: TGTGCCACCAGTGCAAGGGTCCCGGGGGTAGGAACCGGGGAGCTGTTTTTT.

This chain connects TRBV27 to TRBJ1-1; possible D gene TRBD1, 5 bases. The germline gives CDR1 MNHEY, CDR2 SMNVEV (reference sequence). The CDR3 loop spans 14 amino acids. V was clipped by 3 bases and J by 1 base, with 9 bases between them. CDR3 in DNA: TGTGCCAGCAGTTTTAACGGACAGAACACTGAAGCTTTCTTT. Amino acid sequence: CASSFNGQNTEAFF.

The chain uses TRBV27 and TRBJ1-1; D is unclear. The ends were cut back, 3 bases at V and 1 base at J, with 18 bases in the middle. This CDR3 is built from 17 residues. Looked up from germline, CDR1 is MNHEY and CDR2 is SMNVEV (reference sequence). CDR3 DNA sequence: TGTGCCAGCAGTTTTATATTGGGATCGCGGGGGAACACTGAAGCTTTCTTT. It encodes CASSFILGSRGNTEAFF.

This clone was observed a single time. In DNA, the CDR3 is TGTGCCAGCTCACCAGTGATGACAGGGGAGGCTGGCCAGCCCCAGCATTTT. As protein: CASSPVMTGEAGQPQHF. V usage is TRBV18 and J usage is TRBJ1-5; 8 bases match TRBD1. The CDR3 length is 17 residues. The trim removed 2 bases at V and 7 bases at J, leaving 13 bases unmatched. The V gene's germline CDR1 is KGHSH and CDR2 LQKENI.

This chain connects TRBV19 to TRBJ1-6, with 9 positions matching TRBD1. V was pared by 4 bases and J by 6 bases, with 4 bases of the junction left unmatched. Germline V lookup: CDR1 LNHDA, CDR2 SQIVND (reference sequence). The CDR3 is 15 residues long. The CDR3 region has the DNA TGTGCCAGTAGTAGCCGACAGGGGGTTAATTCACCCCTCCACTTT. Protein: CASSSRQGVNSPLHF.